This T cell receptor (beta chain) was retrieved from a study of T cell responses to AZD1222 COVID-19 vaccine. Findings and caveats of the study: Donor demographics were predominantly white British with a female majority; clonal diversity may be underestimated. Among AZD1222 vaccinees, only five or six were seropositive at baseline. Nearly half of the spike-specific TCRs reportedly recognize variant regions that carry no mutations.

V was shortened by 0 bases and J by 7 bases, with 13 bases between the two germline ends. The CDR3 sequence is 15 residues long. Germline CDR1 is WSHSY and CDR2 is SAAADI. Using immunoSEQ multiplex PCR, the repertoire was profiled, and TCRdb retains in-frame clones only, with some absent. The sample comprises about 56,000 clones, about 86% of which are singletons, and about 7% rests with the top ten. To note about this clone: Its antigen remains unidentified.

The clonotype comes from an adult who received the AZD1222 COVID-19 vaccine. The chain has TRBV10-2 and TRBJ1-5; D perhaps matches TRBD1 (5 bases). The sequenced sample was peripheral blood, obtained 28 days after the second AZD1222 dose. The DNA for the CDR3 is TGCGCCAGCAGTGAGTCGACAACAGGTAGACAGCCCCAGCATTTT. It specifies CASSESTTGRQPQHF.